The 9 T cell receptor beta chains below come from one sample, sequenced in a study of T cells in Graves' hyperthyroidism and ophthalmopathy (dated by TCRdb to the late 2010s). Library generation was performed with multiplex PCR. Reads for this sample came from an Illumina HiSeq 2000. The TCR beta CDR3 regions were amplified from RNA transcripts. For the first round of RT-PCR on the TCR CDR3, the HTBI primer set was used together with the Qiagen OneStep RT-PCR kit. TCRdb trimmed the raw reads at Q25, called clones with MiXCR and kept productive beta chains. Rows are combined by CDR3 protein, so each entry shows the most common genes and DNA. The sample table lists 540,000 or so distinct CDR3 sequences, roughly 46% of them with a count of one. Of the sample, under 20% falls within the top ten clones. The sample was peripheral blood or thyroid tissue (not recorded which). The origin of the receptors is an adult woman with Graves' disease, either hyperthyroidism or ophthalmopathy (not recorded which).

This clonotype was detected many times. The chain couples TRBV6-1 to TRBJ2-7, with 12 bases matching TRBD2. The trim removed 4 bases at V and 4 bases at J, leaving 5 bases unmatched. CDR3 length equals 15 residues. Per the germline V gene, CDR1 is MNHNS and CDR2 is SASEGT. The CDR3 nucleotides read TGTGCCAGCAGTGGACTAGCGGGAGTATTTTACGAGCAGTACTTC. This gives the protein CASSGLAGVFYEQYF.

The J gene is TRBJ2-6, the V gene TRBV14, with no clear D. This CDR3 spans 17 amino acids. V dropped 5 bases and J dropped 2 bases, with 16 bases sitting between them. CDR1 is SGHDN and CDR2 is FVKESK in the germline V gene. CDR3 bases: TGTGCCAGCAGCGACGGGTTCCGACGAGCTGGGGCCAACGTCCTGACTTTC. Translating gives CASSDGFRRAGANVLTF. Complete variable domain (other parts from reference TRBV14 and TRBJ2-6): EAGVTQFPSHSVIEKGQTVTLRCDPISGHDNLYWYRRVMGKEIKFLLHFVKESKQDESGMPNNRFLAERTGGTYSTLKVQPAELEDSGVYFCASSDGFRRAGANVLTFGAGSRLTVL.

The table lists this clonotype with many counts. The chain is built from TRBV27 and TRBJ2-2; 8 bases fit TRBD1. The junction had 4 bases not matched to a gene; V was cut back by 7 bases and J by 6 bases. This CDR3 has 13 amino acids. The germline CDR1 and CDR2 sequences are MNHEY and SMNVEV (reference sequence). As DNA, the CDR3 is TGTGCCAGCATGACAGGGGAATCCGGGGAGCTGTTTTTT. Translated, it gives CASMTGESGELFF.

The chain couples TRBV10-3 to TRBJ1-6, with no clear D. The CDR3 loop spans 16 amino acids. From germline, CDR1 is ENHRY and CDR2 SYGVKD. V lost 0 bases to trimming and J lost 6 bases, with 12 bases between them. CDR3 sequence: CAISESTLEPNSPLHF. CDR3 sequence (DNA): TGTGCCATCAGTGAGTCGACTTTAGAGCCTAATTCACCCCTCCACTTT.

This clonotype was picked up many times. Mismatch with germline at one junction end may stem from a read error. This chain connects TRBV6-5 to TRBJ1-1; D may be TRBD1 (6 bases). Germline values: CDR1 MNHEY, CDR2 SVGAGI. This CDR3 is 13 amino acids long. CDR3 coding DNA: TGTGCCAGTAGTTATGGGGGGCCTACTGAAGCTTTCTTT. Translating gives CASSYGGPTEAFF.

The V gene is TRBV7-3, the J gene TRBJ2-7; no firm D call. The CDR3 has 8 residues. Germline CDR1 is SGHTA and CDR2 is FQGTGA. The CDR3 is CASSSMGV. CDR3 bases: TGTGCCAGCAGCTCAATGGGGGTC.

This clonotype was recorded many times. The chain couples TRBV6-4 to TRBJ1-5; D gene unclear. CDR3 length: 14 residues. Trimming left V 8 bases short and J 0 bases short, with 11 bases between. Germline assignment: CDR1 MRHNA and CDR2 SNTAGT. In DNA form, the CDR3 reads TGTGCCAGCCGGAGAAGGTTTAGCAATCAGCCCCAGCATTTT. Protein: CASRRRFSNQPQHF.

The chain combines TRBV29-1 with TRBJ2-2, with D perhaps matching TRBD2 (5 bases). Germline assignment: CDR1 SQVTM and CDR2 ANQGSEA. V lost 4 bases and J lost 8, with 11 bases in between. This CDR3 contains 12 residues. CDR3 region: CSVALAVGELFF. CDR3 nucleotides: TGCAGCGTTGCCCTAGCTGTAGGGGAGCTGTTTTTT.

The CDR3 coding sequence is TGCAGCGTTCTAAGGAACACTGAAGCTTTCTTT. It encodes CSVLRNTEAFF. This chain joins TRBV29-1 and TRBJ1-1; no reliable D call. Germline-derived CDR1 and CDR2 are SQVTM and ANQGSEA. The CDR3 has 11 residues. V shed 5 bases and J shed 1 base, with 5 bases lying between them.